These 26 T cell receptor beta chains originate from one sample sequenced in a study of human T cells and chemical hapten exposure. Using its own MiXCR run on the RACE reads, TCRdb lists one record per CDR3 protein. The sample includes roughly 120,000 distinct CDR3 sequences, 9.5% to 13% of them seen just once. The time point denotes: patch test 1, 2 weeks after DPC sensitization. Treatment noted: therapeutic diphenylcyclopropenone sensitization with weekly scalp DPC. The sequenced sample was whole blood, obtained in connection with sensitization to the hapten diphenylcyclopropenone (DPC). The source is a woman in her forties or fifties with alopecia areata. Some clones in this sample may be carry-over from other donors' samples.

This clonotype was observed a few times. The chain is built from TRBV29-1 and TRBJ2-7, with D perhaps being TRBD1 or TRBD2 (5 bases each). The V gene lost 2 bases and the J gene lost 5 bases, with 16 bases spanning the gap. The CDR3 is 14 residues long. Per the germline V gene, CDR1 is SQVTM and CDR2 is ANQGSEA. The CDR3 reads CSVEWPGRGNEQYF. CDR3 bases: TGCAGCGTTGAATGGCCGGGACGGGGAAACGAGCAGTACTTC.

This clonotype was found many times. The rearrangement joins TRBV29-1 to TRBJ2-1; TRBD1 aligns across 7 bases. The CDR3 is 12 residues long. The germline gives CDR1 SQVTM, CDR2 ANQGSEA. CDR3 sequence reads: CGGTEDTNEQFF. In DNA form, the CDR3 reads TGCGGTGGGACAGAAGATACCAATGAGCAGTTCTTC.

The genes are TRBV7-2 and TRBJ2-3; no definite D call. CDR3 size: 16 residues. Germline CDR1 reads SGHTA; CDR2 reads FQGNSA. Trimming pared 0 bases from V and 3 bases from J, leaving 13 bases between. CDR3 residues: CASSLAASGFTDTQYF. CDR3 in DNA: TGTGCCAGCAGCTTAGCAGCATCCGGGTTTACAGATACGCAGTATTTT.

The sample holds a few counts of this clonotype. The chain uses TRBV20-1 and TRBJ2-1; D gene unclear. The V gene's germline CDR1 is DFQATT and CDR2 SNEGSKA (reference sequence). CDR3 length: 11 residues. V shed 6 bases and J shed 3 bases, with 6 bases lying between them. The CDR3, as DNA: TGCAGTGCGGCCTTCTACAATGAGCAGTTCTTC. This sequence encodes CSAAFYNEQFF.

The chain joins TRBV28 to TRBJ2-7; perhaps D is TRBD1 or TRBD2 (5 bases each). Germline-derived CDR1 and CDR2 are MDHEN and SYDVKM. The CDR3 is made up of 16 amino acids. V dropped 5 bases and J dropped 1 base, with 18 bases sitting between them. CDR3 nucleotide sequence: TGTGCCAGCAGTCCCCCCAGGGAGTTCGGATCCTACGAGCAGTACTTC. Encoded protein: CASSPPREFGSYEQYF.

This clonotype appeared a few times. The chain has TRBV20-1 and TRBJ1-1, with a possible D match to TRBD1 (5 bases). V was clipped by 6 bases and J by 4 bases, with 15 bases between them. The CDR3 sequence is 13 residues long. Germline V lookup: CDR1 DFQATT, CDR2 SNEGSKA (reference sequence). CDR3 region: CSATGLLGTEAFF. The CDR3 bases are TGCAGTGCAACGGGACTCCTGGGCACTGAAGCTTTCTTT.

The sample holds a few counts of this clonotype. This chain joins TRBV14 and TRBJ1-2; 8 bases agree with TRBD1. This CDR3 spans 16 amino acids. From germline, CDR1 is SGHDN and CDR2 FVKESK. J gave up 8 bases and V 1 base, and 12 bases lay outside the gene matches. Here the CDR3 reads CASSQGGAGGAWGYTF. The CDR3 nucleotides read TGTGCCAGCAGCCAAGGAGGCGCAGGGGGCGCTTGGGGCTACACCTTC.

This rearrangement joins TRBV28 to TRBJ2-7, with 9 bases matching TRBD1. The CDR3 length is 16 residues. V was pared by 6 bases and J by 3 bases, with 12 bases of the junction left unmatched. CDR1 and CDR2 from the germline V gene are MDHEN and SYDVKM. CDR3 protein: CASRAGSTGGRYEQYF. In nucleotides, the CDR3 is TGTGCCAGCAGGGCAGGCAGTACAGGGGGCCGCTACGAGCAGTACTTC.

This clonotype was detected many times. The chain uses TRBV5-6 and TRBJ2-1, with D possibly being TRBD1 (5 bases). V dropped 0 bases and J dropped 10 bases, with 8 bases sitting between them. From germline, CDR1 is SGHDT and CDR2 YYEEEE. The CDR3 runs to 12 residues. DNA of the CDR3: TGTGCCAGCAGCTTGGCTGGGGCCGAGCAGTTCTTC. Its translation: CASSLAGAEQFF.

This clonotype was detected many times. The V call is TRBV5-1, the J call TRBJ2-6; D is possibly TRBD1 or TRBD2 (5 bases each). Germline V gene data show CDR1 as SGHRS and CDR2 as YFSETQ. The V end was cut by 1 base, the J end by 1 base, with 18 bases between. CDR3 size: 19 residues. DNA of the CDR3: TGCGCCAGCAGCTTGCGTTTACGGGGCTACCAATCTGGGGCCAACGTCCTGACTTTC. Amino acids: CASSLRLRGYQSGANVLTF. Combining the CDR3 with reference TRBV5-1 and TRBJ2-6 gives the whole variable domain KAGVTQTPRYLIKTRGQQVTLSCSPISGHRSVSWYQQTPGQGLQFLFEYFSETQRNKGNFPGRFSGRQFSNSRSEMNVSTLELGDSALYLCASSLRLRGYQSGANVLTFGAGSRLTVL.

This clonotype occurred a few times. The chain combines TRBV2 with TRBJ2-2; D is undetermined. There are 15 residues in the CDR3. With 2 bases removed from V and 2 bases from J, the gap between germline ends came to 9 bases. Germline V gives CDR1 SNHLY, CDR2 FYNNEI. CDR3 DNA sequence: TGTGCCAGCAGTGAACTTGGTGCTAACACCGGGGAGCTGTTTTTT. It yields the protein CASSELGANTGELFF.

This clonotype has ten or more counts. The rearrangement uses TRBV25-1 and TRBJ1-2, with 7 bases that match TRBD1. V gave up 4 bases and J gave up 4 bases; unmatched junction bases: 3. Germline V gene data show CDR1 as MGHDK and CDR2 as SYGVNS. CDR3 size: 13 residues. The CDR3 reads CASSAGTAYGYTF. The CDR3 coding sequence is TGTGCCAGCAGTGCCGGGACAGCCTATGGCTACACCTTC.

In this sample, this clonotype turned up a few times. This sequence joins TRBV19 and TRBJ2-3, with 7 bases lining up with TRBD2. The CDR3 is 16 amino acids. V trimming: 9 bases; J trimming: 1 base; junction bases outside the gene matches: 13. Germline values: CDR1 LNHDA, CDR2 SQIVND (reference sequence). Written as DNA, the CDR3 is TGTGCCAGCCACCAAACGGGCGGGAGTCGCACAGATACGCAGTATTTT. It specifies CASHQTGGSRTDTQYF.

This clonotype was counted many times. The chain couples TRBV3-1 to TRBJ2-1; 10 bases line up with TRBD2. Trimming cost V 5 bases and J 2 bases; bases outside gene matches: 6. Germline V lookup: CDR1 LGHDT, CDR2 YNNKEL (reference sequence). The CDR3 consists of 16 residues. Here the CDR3 reads CASSTEREGPYNEQFF. CDR3 bases: TGTGCCAGCAGCACCGAGCGGGAGGGCCCCTACAATGAGCAGTTCTTC.

This clonotype was counted between two and nine times. V gene TRBV2 combines with J gene TRBJ2-3; D remains unclear. CDR1 is SNHLY and CDR2 is FYNNEI in the germline V gene. The V end lost 3 bases, the J end lost 5 bases, and 6 bases lay between the germline ends. The CDR3 length is 12 residues. The CDR3 bases are TGTGCCAGCAGTGAGTGGGGAGATACGCAGTATTTT. This codes for CASSEWGDTQYF.

This clonotype was seen ten or more times. The chain combines TRBV6-2 or TRBV6-3 with TRBJ2-1; possibly TRBD1 for D (7 bases). The CDR3 extends over 18 amino acids. Germline V gives CDR1 MNHEY, CDR2 SVGEGT. The V and J ends lost 8 bases and 6 bases respectively, with 29 bases between them. CDR3 coding DNA: TGTGCCAGCCAAGCTACCCAGACAGGGACTCCCTCCCTCAATGAGCAGTTCTTC. Amino acid sequence: CASQATQTGTPSLNEQFF.

The J gene is TRBJ1-3, the V gene TRBV29-1; 8 bases agree with TRBD1. The CDR3 length is 14 residues. Trimming removed 6 bases from V and 4 bases from J; junction bases left unmatched: 8. Germline V gene lookup returns CDR1 SQVTM and CDR2 ANQGSEA. The CDR3 sequence is CSVAGGASGNTIYF. DNA of the CDR3: TGCAGCGTGGCAGGGGGCGCGTCGGGAAACACCATATATTTT.

V gene TRBV12-3 or TRBV12-4 combines with J gene TRBJ1-4; D may be TRBD1 (6 bases). Between the trimmed V and J ends, which lost 3 bases and 3 bases, there was a span of 11 bases. The CDR3 runs to 15 residues. The CDR3 protein is CASSFGGSANEKLFF. The CDR3 DNA reads TGTGCCAGCAGTTTCGGGGGCAGCGCTAATGAAAAACTGTTTTTT.

This clonotype has ten or more counts. The rearrangement links TRBV7-2 to TRBJ2-2, with unresolved D. The CDR3 is 15 amino acids. V shed 3 bases and J shed 4 bases, with 12 bases lying between them. Germline V gives CDR1 SGHTA, CDR2 FQGNSA. The CDR3 DNA sequence: TGTGCCAGCAGCTTCCCCCAAGACGCCACCGGGGAGCTGTTTTTT. Translation: CASSFPQDATGELFF.

This clonotype was seen repeatedly, ten times or more. The chain joins TRBV20-1 to TRBJ2-7; no definite D call. The CDR3 is made up of 14 amino acids. Germline values: CDR1 DFQATT, CDR2 SNEGSKA (reference sequence). Trimming pared 0 bases from V and 3 bases from J, leaving 12 bases between. CDR3 in amino acids: CSARDPANHYEQYF. The CDR3 DNA reads TGCAGTGCTAGAGATCCAGCCAACCACTACGAGCAGTACTTC.

This clonotype showed up just a few times. The V call is TRBV19, the J call TRBJ1-2; the D is unclear. Trimming took 7 bases from V and 1 from J, leaving 10 bases between them. Germline V gives CDR1 LNHDA, CDR2 SQIVND (reference sequence). The CDR3 consists of 13 residues. CDR3 bases: TGTGCCAGTACGGGCAGCGTTAACTATGGCTACACCTTC. As protein: CASTGSVNYGYTF.

V and J are TRBV28 and TRBJ2-5; unclear D gene. This CDR3 has 15 amino acids. CDR1 and CDR2 from the germline V gene are MDHEN and SYDVKM. V was pared by 10 bases and J by 6 bases, with 24 bases between. CDR3 protein: CATRNSKGWQKTQYF. In DNA, the CDR3 is TGTGCCACGAGGAATTCAAAAGGGTGGCAAAAGACCCAGTACTTC.

This clonotype was counted at least ten times. The V gene is TRBV14, the J gene TRBJ2-7; D not certain. V was trimmed by 4 bases and J by 2 bases, leaving 3 bases between them. Germline CDR1 and CDR2: SGHDN and FVKESK. The CDR3 is made up of 11 amino acids. For the CDR3, the DNA is TGTGCCAGCAGCCGGGCCTACGAGCAGTACTTC. Its translation: CASSRAYEQYF.

There are many counts of this clonotype. The genes are TRBV28 and TRBJ2-7; D is perhaps TRBD2 (5 bases). The V end was cut by 8 bases, the J end by 2 bases, with 10 bases between. Germline CDR1 reads MDHEN; CDR2 reads SYDVKM. This CDR3 spans 12 amino acids. The CDR3 protein is CASRGLTYEQYF. The CDR3 DNA reads TGTGCCAGCCGGGGATTAACCTACGAGCAGTACTTC.

Comments on this clonotype: The germline gene is not matched at one end of the junction; a read error may be the cause. The genes are TRBV6-5 and TRBJ1-6, with 7 positions matching TRBD1. CDR3 length equals 16 residues. The germline V gene has CDR1 MNHEY and CDR2 SVGAGI. CDR3 bases: TGTGCCAGCAGTTACTCGTTCGGGACAGCCAATTCACCCTTCCACTTT. Translation: CASSYSFGTANSPFHF.

V usage is TRBV6-6 and J usage is TRBJ2-4; the match to TRBD2 covers 8 bases. The ends lost 2 bases at V and 9 bases at J; junction bases unmatched: 12. The CDR3 covers 16 residues. CDR1 and CDR2 (germline): MNHNY, SVGAGI (reference sequence). The CDR3 DNA follows: TGTGCCAGCAGTTACGGGGGAGCGGGAGAGGTGGGCATTCAGTACTTC. Translated: CASSYGGAGEVGIQYF.